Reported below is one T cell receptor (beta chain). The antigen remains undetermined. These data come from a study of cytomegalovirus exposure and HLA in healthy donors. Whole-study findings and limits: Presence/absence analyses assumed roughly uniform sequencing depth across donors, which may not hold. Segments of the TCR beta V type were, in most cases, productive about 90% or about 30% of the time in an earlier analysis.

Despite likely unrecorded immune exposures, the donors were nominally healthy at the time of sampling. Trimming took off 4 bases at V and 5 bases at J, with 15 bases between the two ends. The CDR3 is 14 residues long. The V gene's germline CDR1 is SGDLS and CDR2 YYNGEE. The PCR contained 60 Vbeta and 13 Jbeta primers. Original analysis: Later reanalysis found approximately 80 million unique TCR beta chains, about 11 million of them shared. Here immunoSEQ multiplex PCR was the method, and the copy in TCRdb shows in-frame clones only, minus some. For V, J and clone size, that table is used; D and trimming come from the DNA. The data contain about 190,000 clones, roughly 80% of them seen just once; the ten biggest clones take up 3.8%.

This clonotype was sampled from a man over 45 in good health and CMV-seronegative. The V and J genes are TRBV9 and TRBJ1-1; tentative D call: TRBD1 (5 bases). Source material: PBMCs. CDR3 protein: CASSLIGAGTEAFF. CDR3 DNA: TGTGCCAGCAGCCTTATTGGGGCCGGTACTGAAGCTTTCTTT. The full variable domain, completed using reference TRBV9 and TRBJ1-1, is DSGVTQTPKHLITATGQRVTLRCSPRSGDLSVYWYQQSLDQGLQFLIQYYNGEERAKGNILERFSAQQFPDLHSELNLSSLELGDSALYFCASSLIGAGTEAFFGQGTRLTVV.